These 22 T cell receptor beta chains share one sample of origin, sequenced in a study of T cell changes during pregnancy in multiple sclerosis. Generated by immunoSEQ multiplex PCR, the TCRdb table keeps only in-frame clones and is missing some. The top ten clones hold approximately 11% of a sample with under 20,000 clones, approximately 84% of them seen once. This sample comprised CD8+ T cells from peripheral blood mononuclear cells, obtained in the second trimester of pregnancy. Every receptor here comes from a female donor in good health, enrolled as a control in a pregnancy study.

V gene TRBV7-6 combines with J gene TRBJ2-1, with 9 bases fitting TRBD2. The ends lost 4 bases at V and 8 bases at J; junction bases unmatched: 9. From germline, CDR1 is SGHVS and CDR2 FNYEAQ. The CDR3 is made up of 15 amino acids. The CDR3 protein is CASSSSGGPVDEQFF. The DNA for the CDR3 is TGTGCCAGCAGCTCGAGCGGGGGGCCCGTTGATGAGCAGTTCTTC.

The chain uses TRBV6-5 and TRBJ1-2; 8 nucleotides align to TRBD1. This CDR3 is 16 amino acids long. CDR1 MNHEY and CDR2 SVGAGI come from the germline V gene. J gave up 4 bases and V 3 bases, and 10 bases lay outside the gene matches. CDR3 sequence: CASSYSTGEVGYGYTF. CDR3 in DNA: TGTGCCAGCAGTTATTCGACAGGGGAGGTGGGCTATGGCTACACCTTC.

V is TRBV6-5 and J is TRBJ2-5; possibly TRBD2 for D (5 bases). The CDR3 contains 14 residues. Trimming shortened V by 6 bases and J by 3 bases, and 14 bases separated the two germline ends. The germline V gene has CDR1 MNHEY and CDR2 SVGAGI. CDR3 bases: TGTGCCAGCAGCTTACTTGGGAGAGAAGAGACCCAGTACTTC. It encodes CASSLLGREETQYF.

CDR3 region: CASSSRREQYF. The CDR3 bases are TGTGCCAGCAGCTCCCGGAGGGAGCAGTACTTC. The rearrangement joins TRBV5-8 to TRBJ2-7, with D perhaps matching TRBD2 (5 bases). Germline CDR1 is SGHTS and CDR2 is YDEGEE. V was clipped by 3 bases and J by 7 bases, with 8 bases between them. The CDR3 is made up of 11 amino acids.

J is TRBJ2-1 and V is TRBV18, with TRBD2 identical over 7 bases. CDR1 KGHSH and CDR2 LQKENI come from the germline V gene. The V gene end was trimmed by 3 bases and the J gene end by 9 bases; junction bases not matched to a gene: 11. This CDR3 is built from 15 residues. This CDR3 is CASSPLKAGGGEQFF. The CDR3, as DNA: TGTGCCAGCTCACCGCTTAAGGCGGGCGGGGGTGAGCAGTTCTTC.

V and J are TRBV7-3 and TRBJ2-1; D is undetermined. Germline CDR1 SGHTA, CDR2 FQGTGA. This CDR3 region has 13 residues. V lost 5 bases and J lost 7, with 12 bases in between. CDR3 protein: CASSPMAANEQFF. The CDR3 region has the DNA TGTGCCAGCAGCCCGATGGCCGCAAATGAGCAGTTCTTC.

This chain links TRBV5-5 with TRBJ2-5, with D possibly TRBD2 on 5 matching bases. Trimming removed 4 bases at V and 4 bases at J, with 11 bases between. Germline V gives CDR1 SGHKS, CDR2 YYEKEE (reference sequence). CDR3 length equals 13 residues. The CDR3 DNA reads as TGTGCCAGCAGCGCCACTAGAGGAGAGACCCAGTACTTC. Protein product: CASSATRGETQYF.

V is TRBV6-4 and J is TRBJ2-5, with TRBD2 as a possible D gene (6 bases). This CDR3 spans 16 amino acids. Trimming left V 7 bases short and J 3 bases short, with 21 bases between. The germline CDR1 and CDR2 sequences are MRHNA and SNTAGT. CDR3 DNA sequence: TGTGCCAGCACCCTTTTTTCACTAGCCGTGAAAGAGACCCAGTACTTC. This encodes CASTLFSLAVKETQYF.

The chain combines TRBV9 with TRBJ1-5; no definite D call. This CDR3 region has 13 residues. Germline V gene sequence: CDR1 SGDLS, CDR2 YYNGEE. Trimming left V 1 base short and J 4 bases short, with 6 bases between. CDR3 region: CASSVHGNQPQHF. The CDR3 bases are TGTGCCAGCAGCGTACACGGGAATCAGCCCCAGCATTTT.

This chain uses TRBV19 with TRBJ1-2, with D unresolved. Trimming left V 6 bases short and J 2 bases short, with 7 bases between. The CDR3 contains 12 residues. CDR1 LNHDA and CDR2 SQIVND come from the germline V gene (reference sequence). CDR3 residues: CASSFPNYGYTF. In DNA, the CDR3 is TGTGCCAGTAGCTTCCCCAACTATGGCTACACCTTC. The full variable domain, with the rest looked up from reference TRBV19 and TRBJ1-2, is DGGITQSPKYLFRKEGQNVTLSCEQNLNHDAMYWYRQDPGQGLRLIYYSQIVNDFQKGDIAEGYSVSREKKESFPLTVTSAQKNPTAFYLCASSFPNYGYTFGSGTRLTVV.

This chain joins TRBV21-1 and TRBJ2-1; the D segment call TRBD1 is taken from the table without a DNA check. TRBV21-1 is a known pseudogene. The CDR3 is 14 amino acids. CDR3 region: CASTQTGESGEQFF. DNA for the CDR3: TGTGCCAGCACACAAACAGGGGAGTCGGGTGAGCAGTTCTTC.

The V call is TRBV5-1, the J call TRBJ2-1; D is undetermined. This CDR3 comprises 11 residues. Trimming took off 0 bases at V and 10 bases at J, with 5 bases between the two ends. Looked up from germline, CDR1 is SGHRS and CDR2 is YFSETQ. The CDR3 loop is CASSLAREQFF. CDR3 DNA: TGCGCCAGCAGCTTGGCCCGGGAGCAGTTCTTC.

The count of this clone is one. The chain uses TRBV11-1 and TRBJ1-5, with TRBD1 matching over 11 bases. CDR1 is SGHAT and CDR2 is FQDESV in the germline V gene (reference sequence). The V gene end was trimmed by 5 bases and the J gene end by 2 bases; junction bases not matched to a gene: 11. The CDR3 totals 18 residues. The CDR3 spells CASSLGTGGAYGNQPQHF. The CDR3 DNA sequence: TGTGCCAGCAGCCTAGGGACAGGGGGTGCATATGGCAATCAGCCCCAGCATTTT.

The CDR3 bases are TGTGCCAGCAGCGTAAATTCAGGTTTAGGAAACACCATATATTTT. It translates to CASSVNSGLGNTIYF. The rearrangement uses TRBV9 and TRBJ1-3; D call uncertain. The length of the CDR3 is 15 residues. With 1 base removed from V and 4 bases from J, the gap between germline ends came to 12 bases. Germline CDR1 is SGDLS and CDR2 is YYNGEE.

This clone rates as medium-sized (0.01 to 0.1%). The chain recombines TRBV4-3 with TRBJ2-5, with TRBD2 matching over 8 bases. Unmatched junction bases numbered 6, after V lost 2 bases and J lost 4 bases. Germline V lookup: CDR1 LGHNA, CDR2 YSLEER. The CDR3 is made up of 15 amino acids. The CDR3 DNA follows: TGCGCCAGCAGCCAACGGGGGGGCCTTGCAGAGACCCAGTACTTC. Residues: CASSQRGGLAETQYF.

This rearrangement joins TRBV19 to TRBJ1-2; D is undetermined. V dropped 5 bases and J dropped 4 bases, with 17 bases sitting between them. This CDR3 comprises 15 residues. CDR1 is LNHDA, CDR2 SQIVND, per germline (reference sequence). The CDR3, as DNA: TGTGCCAGTAGTGATGGAGTGGATAGTTTCTATGGCTACACCTTC. This gives the protein CASSDGVDSFYGYTF.

The chain is built from TRBV18 and TRBJ2-2; D is unclear. Trimming took 2 bases from V and 7 from J, leaving 5 bases between them. Germline V gene lookup returns CDR1 KGHSH and CDR2 LQKENI. CDR3 length: 12 residues. Here the CDR3 reads CASSPGRGELFF. The CDR3 region has the DNA TGTGCCAGCTCACCAGGCCGCGGGGAGCTGTTTTTT.

The rearrangement links TRBV19 to TRBJ2-1, with 9 bases identical to TRBD1. This CDR3 has 15 amino acids. The J segment lost 3 bases and the V segment lost 3 bases, leaving 3 bases of the junction unmatched. Germline V lookup: CDR1 LNHDA, CDR2 SQIVND (reference sequence). Written as DNA, the CDR3 is TGTGCCAGTAGTATCGCGGGACAGGGCTACAATGAGCAGTTCTTC. As protein: CASSIAGQGYNEQFF. The entire variable domain, with the rest obtained from reference TRBV19 and TRBJ2-1, is as follows: DGGITQSPKYLFRKEGQNVTLSCEQNLNHDAMYWYRQDPGQGLRLIYYSQIVNDFQKGDIAEGYSVSREKKESFPLTVTSAQKNPTAFYLCASSIAGQGYNEQFFGPGTRLTVL.

The V and J genes are TRBV28 and TRBJ1-5, with TRBD1 matching over 9 bases. From germline, CDR1 is MDHEN and CDR2 SYDVKM. The CDR3 length is 21 residues. The ends lost 3 bases at V and 1 base at J; junction bases unmatched: 19. CDR3 bases: TGTGCCAGCAGTTTGACACACACCGTTCCCGGGACAGGGAAGAGCAATCAGCCCCAGCATTTT. It yields the protein CASSLTHTVPGTGKSNQPQHF.

This clone has just one count. V and J are TRBV19 and TRBJ2-6; no reliable D call. Germline V gene lookup returns CDR1 LNHDA and CDR2 SQIVND (reference sequence). The V end lost 11 bases, the J end lost 0 bases, and 14 bases lay between the germline ends. This CDR3 is built from 15 residues. In DNA form, the CDR3 reads TGTGCCTCCTCGGCGGAAGACTCTGGGGCCAACGTCCTGACTTTC. It specifies CASSAEDSGANVLTF.

The rearrangement links TRBV7-9 to TRBJ2-2, with 8 positions matching TRBD1. Germline V gene lookup returns CDR1 SEHNR and CDR2 FQNEAQ (reference sequence). The junction had 6 bases not matched to a gene; V was cut back by 6 bases and J by 3 bases. This CDR3 has 15 amino acids. The DNA for the CDR3 is TGTGCCAGCAGTTCCGGGACAGGCTACACCGGGGAGCTGTTTTTT. Amino acids: CASSSGTGYTGELFF.

The chain recombines TRBV7-8 with TRBJ1-3, with D perhaps TRBD1 (6 bases). Germline CDR1 reads SGHVS; CDR2 reads FQNEAQ. With 2 bases removed from V and 2 bases from J, the gap between germline ends came to 13 bases. The CDR3 covers 16 residues. This CDR3 reads CASSLLGGATGNTIYF. CDR3 coding DNA: TGTGCCAGCAGCTTACTGGGGGGGGCGACTGGAAACACCATATATTTT. The full variable domain, rest sourced from reference TRBV7-8 and TRBJ1-3, is GAGVSQSPRYKVAKRGQDVALRCDPISGHVSLFWYQQALGQGPEFLTYFQNEAQLDKSGLPSDRFFAERPEGSVSTLKIQRTQQEDSAVYLCASSLLGGATGNTIYFGEGSWLTVV.